Listed here are 24 T cell receptor beta chains from one sample, sequenced in a study of blood T cell repertoires in COVID-19. Profiling relied on immunoSEQ multiplex PCR, and the TCRdb table lists in-frame clones only, not all of them. This sample yields a few hundred thousand clones, of which 80% to 90% are seen a single time; roughly 7.2% belongs to the top ten. Sequencing used PBMCs or T cells enriched from blood (not recorded which). These receptors came from a young man in a cohort exposed to, infected with or recovered from COVID-19 (not recorded which).

The V gene is TRBV5-1, the J gene TRBJ2-7; 9 positions agree with TRBD2. Germline CDR1 is SGHRS and CDR2 is YFSETQ. The CDR3 spans 21 residues. The ends lost 3 bases at V and 2 bases at J; junction bases unmatched: 24. The DNA of the CDR3 is TGCGCCAGCAGCTCGGTCAGACCCGGGACTAGCCCCATCCTTGGTACCTACGAGCAGTACTTC. Its protein is CASSSVRPGTSPILGTYEQYF.

The chain links TRBV28 to TRBJ2-5; D is possibly TRBD2 (6 bases). The V and J ends lost 3 bases and 1 base respectively, with 12 bases between them. Germline V CDR1 and CDR2: MDHEN, SYDVKM. The CDR3 contains 15 residues. The CDR3 DNA follows: TGTGCCAGCAGTTTTGGGTTAGCGGTCCAAGAGACCCAGTACTTC. Amino acids: CASSFGLAVQETQYF.

The chain uses TRBV24-1 and TRBJ1-1, with TRBD1 matching 7 bases. Trimming removed 9 bases from V and 4 bases from J; junction bases left unmatched: 7. CDR3 size: 13 residues. CDR1 is KGHDR, CDR2 SFDVKD, per germline. This CDR3 reads CATSTGMFTEAFF. The CDR3 region has the DNA TGTGCCACCTCGACAGGGATGTTCACTGAAGCTTTCTTT.

The chain has TRBV6-2 or TRBV6-3 and TRBJ2-7; 14 bases agree with TRBD2. Looked up from germline, CDR1 is MNHEY and CDR2 is SVGEGT. CDR3 length: 18 amino acids. The V and J ends lost 2 bases and 2 bases, in that order; junction bases with no gene match: 8. Here the CDR3 DNA reads TGTGCCAGCAGTTACATGTCCCCGGGACTAGCGGGAGCCTACGAGCAGTACTTC. Translation: CASSYMSPGLAGAYEQYF.

The rearrangement uses TRBV28 and TRBJ1-5; 9 bases match TRBD1. The germline gives CDR1 MDHEN, CDR2 SYDVKM. Trimming removed 6 bases from V and 3 bases from J; junction bases left unmatched: 12. The CDR3 is 17 residues long. The CDR3 region is CASSNFLTGGPNQPQHF. The CDR3 DNA sequence: TGTGCCAGCAGCAACTTCCTTACAGGGGGCCCCAATCAGCCCCAGCATTTT.

The chain has TRBV5-1 and TRBJ2-2, with D possibly TRBD2 on 5 matching bases. The CDR3 sequence is 13 residues long. V was pared by 2 bases and J by 5 bases, with 7 bases between. Germline CDR1 and CDR2: SGHRS and YFSETQ. The CDR3, as DNA: TGCGCCAGCAGCTTACTAGAGACCGGGGAGCTGTTTTTT. Amino acid sequence: CASSLLETGELFF.

The gene calls are TRBV6-6 and TRBJ1-1; 7 bases agree with TRBD1. The CDR3 is 11 amino acids. CDR1 and CDR2 from the germline V gene are MNHNY and SVGAGI (reference sequence). The V and J ends lost 6 bases and 13 bases, in that order; junction bases with no gene match: 8. This CDR3 is CASRSGGKLFF. The CDR3, as DNA: TGTGCCAGCAGGTCAGGGGGGAAACTTTTCTTT.

This clone was observed once. V is TRBV5-6 and J is TRBJ2-5; 7 bases agree with TRBD1. From germline, CDR1 is SGHDT and CDR2 YYEEEE. The trim removed 2 bases at V and 1 base at J, leaving 8 bases unmatched. This CDR3 comprises 16 residues. The CDR3 here is CASSFLDRETQETQYF. CDR3 bases: TGTGCCAGCAGCTTCCTCGACAGGGAGACCCAAGAGACCCAGTACTTC.

This sequence joins TRBV7-6 and TRBJ2-1; tentatively, D is TRBD1 (5 bases). Trimming pared 3 bases from V and 8 bases from J, leaving 20 bases between. Germline assignment: CDR1 SGHVS and CDR2 FNYEAQ. The CDR3 runs to 16 residues. DNA of the CDR3: TGTGCCAGCAGCTTGGCTTTCAAGGGGTTTGTGGATGAGCAGTTCTTC. Its protein product is CASSLAFKGFVDEQFF.

The chain uses TRBV5-1 and TRBJ2-3; 11 nucleotides agree with TRBD2. This CDR3 region has 16 residues. Germline loops: CDR1 SGHRS, CDR2 YFSETQ. V shed 3 bases, J shed 2 bases, and the junction held 5 bases outside the gene matches. The CDR3 loop reads CASSSFSGRATDTQYF. CDR3 in DNA: TGCGCCAGCAGCTCGTTTAGCGGGAGGGCCACAGATACGCAGTATTTT.

The chain links TRBV14 to TRBJ2-1; a weak D match, TRBD1 (6 bases). V lost 5 bases to trimming and J lost 7 bases, with 21 bases between them. Germline V gene data show CDR1 as SGHDN and CDR2 as FVKESK. CDR3 length: 16 amino acids. CDR3 sequence: CASSTRDQGMVNEQFF. The CDR3, as DNA: TGTGCCAGCAGCACCCGGGACCAGGGGATGGTTAATGAGCAGTTCTTC.

Details on this clone: This same CDR3 is encoded by further DNA sequences in the sample. This rearrangement joins TRBV6-5 to TRBJ1-1, with D uncertain. CDR1 and CDR2 from the germline V gene are MNHEY and SVGAGI. The CDR3 runs to 13 residues. Trimming pared 0 bases from V and 1 base from J, leaving 3 bases between. The CDR3 region is CASSYSQNTEAFF. CDR3 in DNA: TGTGCCAGCAGTTACTCACAGAACACTGAAGCTTTCTTT.

The CDR3 DNA is TGTGCCATCAGTGAGAACCCGGGGGAGTCCCTTCCCCCCTACGAGCAGTACTTC. Protein sequence: CAISENPGESLPPYEQYF. The rearrangement uses TRBV10-3 and TRBJ2-7; D perhaps matches TRBD2 (6 bases). The CDR3 is 18 residues long. Per the germline V gene, CDR1 is ENHRY and CDR2 is SYGVKD. Trimming pared 2 bases from V and 2 bases from J, leaving 22 bases between.

The V call is TRBV15, the J call TRBJ2-3; D is undetermined. V lost 0 bases to trimming and J lost 0 bases, with 13 bases between them. Germline V lookup: CDR1 LNHNV, CDR2 YYDKDF (reference sequence). There are 17 residues in the CDR3. The CDR3 protein is CATSRDTAGASTDTQYF. CDR3 in DNA: TGTGCCACCAGCAGAGATACGGCCGGAGCTAGCACAGATACGCAGTATTTT.

The chain uses TRBV14 and TRBJ2-7, with D unresolved. Per the germline V gene, CDR1 is SGHDN and CDR2 is FVKESK. The V end was cut by 0 bases, the J end by 2 bases, with 11 bases between. This CDR3 has 15 residues. CDR3 region: CASSQEEALPYEQYF. In DNA, the CDR3 is TGTGCCAGCAGCCAAGAGGAAGCGCTCCCCTACGAGCAGTACTTC.

The gene calls are TRBV27 and TRBJ2-7; 7 nucleotides agree with TRBD2. This CDR3 region has 15 residues. The junction had 4 bases not matched to a gene; V was cut back by 0 bases and J by 2 bases. In germline, CDR1 is MNHEY, CDR2 SMNVEV (reference sequence). The CDR3 reads CASSLSSGITYEQYF. The CDR3 DNA reads TGTGCCAGCAGTTTATCCAGCGGGATTACCTACGAGCAGTACTTC.

CDR3 nucleotides: TGTGCCAGCTCACCGGGACAGGGTGTGGGCTACACCTTC. This sequence encodes CASSPGQGVGYTF. The V and J genes are TRBV18 and TRBJ1-2, with 9 bases identical to TRBD1. Germline CDR1 reads KGHSH; CDR2 reads LQKENI. V dropped 3 bases and J dropped 8; count of bases not matched to a gene: 4. This CDR3 spans 13 amino acids.

V usage is TRBV11-3 and J usage is TRBJ1-1; D possibly corresponds to TRBD1 (5 bases). Per germline, CDR1 SGHNT and CDR2 YENEEA. The CDR3 spans 13 residues. V lost 5 bases to trimming and J lost 3 bases, with 10 bases between them. The CDR3 nucleotides read TGTGCCAGCAGCGACAGTAGTTACACTGAAGCTTTCTTT. Amino acid sequence: CASSDSSYTEAFF.

This chain connects TRBV4-3 to TRBJ2-1; 7 bases match TRBD2. Germline values: CDR1 LGHNA, CDR2 YSLEER. This CDR3 has 16 residues. The V gene end was trimmed by 0 bases and the J gene end by 7 bases; junction bases not matched to a gene: 9. The CDR3, as DNA: TGCGCCAGCAGCCAAGAACTGGGACTATTAATGAATGAGCAGTTCTTC. Translated, it gives CASSQELGLLMNEQFF.

The chain combines TRBV6-5 with TRBJ1-2; 9 bases are shared with TRBD1. CDR3 length: 13 residues. Germline-derived CDR1 and CDR2 are MNHEY and SVGAGI. V lost 4 bases to trimming and J lost 8 bases; unmatched junction nucleotides: 5. The CDR3 loop reads CASSWDRVEGYTF. In nucleotides, the CDR3 is TGTGCCAGCAGTTGGGACAGGGTGGAAGGCTACACCTTC.

The chain uses TRBV9 and TRBJ2-5, with TRBD2 as a possible D gene (6 bases). Germline V gene lookup returns CDR1 SGDLS and CDR2 YYNGEE. The CDR3 extends over 15 amino acids. V lost 0 bases and J 2 bases, leaving 11 bases between the germline ends. The DNA for the CDR3 is TGTGCCAGCAGCGTAGACGGCGGGACTCAAGAGACCCAGTACTTC. Protein: CASSVDGGTQETQYF. The variable domain in full, completed from reference TRBV9 and TRBJ2-5, reads DSGVTQTPKHLITATGQRVTLRCSPRSGDLSVYWYQQSLDQGLQFLIQYYNGEERAKGNILERFSAQQFPDLHSELNLSSLELGDSALYFCASSVDGGTQETQYFGPGTRLLVL.

DNA for the CDR3: TGTGCCAGCAGCTTATCCACCGGGAGGGCCGTTTCCTACAATGAGCAGTTCTTC. Translating gives CASSLSTGRAVSYNEQFF. The chain is built from TRBV7-3 and TRBJ2-1; TRBD2 matches at 8 bases. This CDR3 is 18 amino acids long. Trimming took 2 bases from V and 1 from J; bases not matched to a gene: 10. Germline CDR1 reads SGHTA; CDR2 reads FQGTGA.

This chain connects TRBV5-1 to TRBJ2-1; possibly TRBD2 for D (5 bases). The V gene's germline CDR1 is SGHRS and CDR2 YFSETQ. This CDR3 has 16 amino acids. The V end was cut by 2 bases, the J end by 5 bases, with 17 bases between. The CDR3: CASSFSTTRFDNEQFF. CDR3 DNA sequence: TGCGCCAGCAGCTTCTCGACTACCCGTTTTGACAATGAGCAGTTCTTC.

This clone was found once. J is TRBJ1-4 and V is TRBV25-1; no reliable D call. Germline V gene data show CDR1 as MGHDK and CDR2 as SYGVNS. This CDR3 region has 13 residues. Trimming pared 3 bases from V and 3 bases from J, leaving 5 bases between. The CDR3 sequence is CASSDRPNEKLFF. The CDR3, as DNA: TGTGCCAGCAGTGACAGGCCTAATGAAAAACTGTTTTTT.